The TCR beta chain under discussion was sequenced for a study of blood T cell repertoires in COVID-19. Only in-frame clones appear in the TCRdb table, and some are missing; sequencing was by immunoSEQ multiplex PCR. This table has some 48,000 clones, around 83% appearing once. Germline V gives CDR1 SGHNT, CDR2 YYREEE (reference sequence). J gave up 4 bases and V 4 bases, and 7 bases lay outside the gene matches. The CDR3 runs 17 residues. The sample taken for sequencing was peripheral blood. The chain has TRBV5-4 and TRBJ2-6, with 11 bases aligning to TRBD2. The receptor was isolated from a human donor in a cohort sampled during active COVID-19. The CDR3 reads CASSHGLAGSGANVLTF. The CDR3 nucleotides read TGTGCCAGCAGCCATGGACTAGCGGGCTCGGGGGCCAACGTCCTGACTTTC. Full variable domain (rest looked up from reference TRBV5-4 and TRBJ2-6): ETGVTQSPTHLIKTRGQQVTLRCSSQSGHNTVSWYQQALGQGPQFIFQYYREEENGRGNFPPRFSGLQFPNYSSELNVNALELDDSALYLCASSHGLAGSGANVLTFGAGSRLTVL.